This T cell receptor beta chain was obtained from a study of blood T cell repertoires in COVID-19. About the research overall: The origin of the acute and convalescent COVID-19 samples was the United States, Italy and Spain. In each case, the material was cDNA or gDNA derived from T cells, B-cell-depleted T cells, or PBMCs.

The length of the CDR3 is 15 residues. Trimming removed 4 bases from V and 9 bases from J, with 19 bases in between. The germline CDR1 and CDR2 sequences are LGHNA and YNFKEQ. Original methodology: Amplification with reference gene primers provided the estimates of nucleated cell counts. The assay was immunoSEQ multiplex PCR, and TCRdb's table has in-frame clones only and misses some. V, J and clone size are taken as reported in that table, and D and trimming were inferred from the DNA itself. The table includes approximately 40,000 clones, 80% detected once. This sequence was found in an elderly man with active or convalescent COVID-19. The sequencing input was peripheral blood. The V and J genes are TRBV4-2 and TRBJ2-1; possibly TRBD2 for D (6 bases). The CDR3 DNA sequence: TGTGCCAGCAGCCGCGAGGGAGGTGGGGCGGGTGAGCAGTTCTTC. It specifies CASSREGGGAGEQFF.